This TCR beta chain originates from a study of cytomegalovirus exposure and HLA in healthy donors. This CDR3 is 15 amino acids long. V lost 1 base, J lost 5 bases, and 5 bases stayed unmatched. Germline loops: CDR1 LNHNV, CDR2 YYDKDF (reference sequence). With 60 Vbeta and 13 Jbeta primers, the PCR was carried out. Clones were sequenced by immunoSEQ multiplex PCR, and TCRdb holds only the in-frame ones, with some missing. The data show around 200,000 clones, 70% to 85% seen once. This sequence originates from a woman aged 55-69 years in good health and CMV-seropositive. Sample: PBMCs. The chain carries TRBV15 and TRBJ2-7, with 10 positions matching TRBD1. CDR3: CATSRASGTGDEQYF. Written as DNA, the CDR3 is TGTGCCACCAGCAGAGCATCCGGGACAGGGGACGAGCAGTACTTC.